A single sample is the source of the 26 T cell receptor beta chains below, sequenced in a study of T cell changes during pregnancy in multiple sclerosis. The assay was immunoSEQ multiplex PCR, and TCRdb's table has in-frame clones only and misses some. The repertoire has about 54,000 clones, around 90% of them found once; the top ten carry 0.5% to 0.75%. The sample consisted of CD4+ T cells from peripheral blood mononuclear cells, taken in the first trimester of pregnancy. These receptors were obtained from a female donor with multiple sclerosis, enrolled in a pregnancy study.

This chain links TRBV30 with TRBJ2-2, with 9 bases matching TRBD1. The germline V gene has CDR1 GTSNPN and CDR2 SVGIG (reference sequence). This CDR3 spans 16 amino acids. Trimming at V came to 0 bases and at J to 4 bases, leaving 6 bases not matched to a gene. In nucleotides, the CDR3 is TGTGCCTGGAGTGTCTACAGGGGGCTAGGCACCGGGGAGCTGTTTTTT. Its translation: CAWSVYRGLGTGELFF. The full variable domain, rest sourced from reference TRBV30 and TRBJ2-2, is SQTIHQWPATLVQPVGSPLSLECTVEGTSNPNLYWYRQAAGRGLQLLFYSVGIGQISSEVPQNLSASRPQDRQFILSSKKLLLSDSGFYLCAWSVYRGLGTGELFFGEGSRLTVL.

The chain uses TRBV5-5 and TRBJ1-5; TRBD1 is a possible D gene (6 bases). Germline V CDR1 and CDR2: SGHKS, YYEKEE (reference sequence). The CDR3 length is 15 residues. Trimming left V 4 bases short and J 7 bases short, with 18 bases between. The CDR3 DNA is TGTGCCAGCAGCGAAAAACAGGGAACAGGACAGCCCCAGCATTTT. Protein sequence: CASSEKQGTGQPQHF.

The chain combines TRBV19 with TRBJ2-5, with 11 bases matching TRBD2. The germline CDR1 and CDR2 sequences are LNHDA and SQIVND (reference sequence). The CDR3 has 16 residues. V was clipped by 4 bases and J by 5 bases; unmatched bases: 9. The CDR3 sequence: CASSTRGLAGLETQYF. CDR3 bases: TGTGCCAGTAGTACAAGAGGACTAGCGGGTTTGGAGACCCAGTACTTC.

This chain connects TRBV6-1 to TRBJ2-1; 7 nucleotides match TRBD1. CDR3 length: 16 amino acids. The ends lost 4 bases at V and 3 bases at J; junction bases unmatched: 9. Looked up from germline, CDR1 is MNHNS and CDR2 is SASEGT. Here the CDR3 DNA reads TGTGCCAGCAGTGCGGGACAGCCGATACACTACAATGAGCAGTTCTTC. It yields the protein CASSAGQPIHYNEQFF.

This rearrangement joins TRBV11-2 to TRBJ1-4; D is perhaps TRBD1 (5 bases). The CDR3 sequence is 16 residues long. V was clipped by 1 base and J by 4 bases, with 13 bases between them. The germline V gene encodes CDR1 SGHAT and CDR2 FQNNGV. The CDR3 reads CASSLVGTGNNEKLFF. CDR3 DNA: TGTGCCAGCAGCTTAGTCGGCACAGGAAATAATGAAAAACTGTTTTTT. The whole variable domain, remainder taken from reference TRBV11-2 and TRBJ1-4, is EAGVAQSPRYKIIEKRQSVAFWCNPISGHATLYWYQQILGQGPKLLIQFQNNGVVDDSQLPKDRFSAERLKGVDSTLKIQPAKLEDSAVYLCASSLVGTGNNEKLFFGSGTQLSVL.

The chain employs TRBV19 and TRBJ2-2; 12 bases align to TRBD2. The V segment lost 6 bases and the J segment 6 bases; nucleotides outside the gene matches: 8. The CDR3 covers 16 residues. Per germline, CDR1 LNHDA and CDR2 SQIVND (reference sequence). The CDR3 region is CASSPTSGSRSGELFF. The CDR3, as DNA: TGTGCCAGTAGCCCGACTAGCGGGAGTCGGTCCGGGGAGCTGTTTTTT.

J is TRBJ2-7 and V is TRBV6-1; 9 nucleotides agree with TRBD1. With 6 bases clipped from V and 3 bases from J, the junction kept 6 bases outside the gene matches. CDR1 and CDR2 (germline): MNHNS, SASEGT. This CDR3 comprises 14 residues. The DNA for the CDR3 is TGTGCCAGCAGCAGGACGGACAGGGGCTACGAGCAGTACTTC. Protein: CASSRTDRGYEQYF.

This clone was recorded once. The chain employs TRBV19 and TRBJ2-2, with TRBD2 matching 9 bases. The V gene's germline CDR1 is LNHDA and CDR2 SQIVND (reference sequence). J gave up 3 bases and V 3 bases, and 5 bases lay outside the gene matches. The CDR3 is 16 residues long. Written as DNA, the CDR3 is TGTGCCAGTAGTATTTTCGCGGGAGGGGACACCGGGGAGCTGTTTTTT. This encodes CASSIFAGGDTGELFF.

V is TRBV5-1 and J is TRBJ2-1; 11 bases align to TRBD2. This CDR3 region has 16 residues. V lost 4 bases, J lost 10 bases, and 13 bases stayed unmatched. Looked up from germline, CDR1 is SGHRS and CDR2 is YFSETQ. CDR3 nucleotides: TGCGCCAGCAGCGCCTCTAGCGGGGGGCCGTCGGGGGAGCAGTTCTTC. Residues: CASSASSGGPSGEQFF.

The chain has TRBV10-2 and TRBJ2-7; a weak D match, TRBD2 (6 bases). The CDR3 consists of 16 residues. Germline loops: CDR1 WSHSY, CDR2 SAAADI. V lost 6 bases and J 4 bases, leaving 22 bases between the germline ends. The CDR3: CASRAKGPPGGYEQYF. Written as DNA, the CDR3 is TGCGCCAGCAGAGCGAAGGGACCGCCCGGAGGGTACGAGCAGTACTTC.

The V gene is TRBV18, the J gene TRBJ2-4, with 7 bases fitting TRBD1. Germline-derived CDR1 and CDR2 are KGHSH and LQKENI. This CDR3 spans 16 amino acids. Trimming cost V 1 base and J 0 bases; bases outside gene matches: 3. CDR3 amino acids: CASSPRQGLAKNIQYF. In DNA form, the CDR3 reads TGTGCCAGCTCACCACGACAGGGCCTAGCCAAAAACATTCAGTACTTC.

This chain links TRBV12-5 with TRBJ2-1; 9 bases agree with TRBD2. With V trimmed by 6 bases and J by 4 bases, 10 bases remained unmatched. The CDR3 totals 16 residues. The V gene's germline CDR1 is LGHNT and CDR2 FRNRAP. For the CDR3, the DNA is TGTGCTAGTGGGTACTTAGCGGGGGCTTTGTACAATGAGCAGTTCTTC. Translating it yields CASGYLAGALYNEQFF.

About this clone itself: Other DNA sequences in this sample translate to the same CDR3. The V call is TRBV6-5, the J call TRBJ2-1; 8 bases align to TRBD2. CDR1 is MNHEY, CDR2 SVGAGI, per germline. The length of the CDR3 is 15 residues. The V and J ends lost 2 bases and 3 bases, in that order; junction bases with no gene match: 3. CDR3 region: CASSYVAGGYNEQFF. The CDR3 DNA is TGTGCCAGCAGTTACGTGGCGGGAGGCTACAATGAGCAGTTCTTC.

This chain links TRBV5-4 with TRBJ2-5, with D hard to call. The CDR3 is 13 residues long. V lost 0 bases and J lost 2, with 5 bases in between. Germline values: CDR1 SGHNT, CDR2 YYREEE (reference sequence). The CDR3 sequence: CASSLAMQETQYF. CDR3 nucleotides: TGTGCCAGCAGCTTGGCAATGCAAGAGACCCAGTACTTC.

The chain joins TRBV6-5 to TRBJ1-1; tentatively, D is TRBD1 (6 bases). V lost 6 bases to trimming and J lost 2 bases, with 13 bases between them. From germline, CDR1 is MNHEY and CDR2 SVGAGI. The CDR3 runs to 14 residues. The CDR3 sequence is CASRIGGGNTEAFF. The CDR3 DNA follows: TGTGCCAGCAGAATAGGCGGGGGCAACACTGAAGCTTTCTTT.

The chain carries TRBV9 and TRBJ1-5, with D uncertain. Per the germline V gene, CDR1 is SGDLS and CDR2 is YYNGEE. The V and J ends lost 6 bases and 3 bases respectively, with 16 bases between them. The CDR3 loop spans 15 amino acids. This chain's CDR3 is CASTKDGGYNQPQHF. For the CDR3, the DNA is TGTGCCAGCACTAAAGACGGAGGATACAATCAGCCCCAGCATTTT.

The chain employs TRBV5-1 and TRBJ2-5, with D possibly being TRBD1 (6 bases). V lost 1 base and J lost 1, with 11 bases in between. The CDR3 covers 15 residues. Per the germline V gene, CDR1 is SGHRS and CDR2 is YFSETQ. The CDR3 sequence: CASSLNGQSQETQYF. The CDR3 DNA follows: TGCGCCAGCAGCTTGAACGGACAGTCCCAAGAGACCCAGTACTTC.

V gene TRBV6-1 combines with J gene TRBJ2-3; 11 bases map to TRBD2. V dropped 0 bases and J dropped 1; count of bases not matched to a gene: 0. The CDR3 loop spans 16 amino acids. In germline, CDR1 is MNHNS, CDR2 SASEGT. The chain's CDR3 is CASSEALAGGTDTQYF. In DNA form, the CDR3 reads TGTGCCAGCAGTGAAGCACTAGCGGGGGGCACAGATACGCAGTATTTT.

J is TRBJ1-4 and V is TRBV28, with D perhaps TRBD1 (5 bases). Germline CDR1 MDHEN, CDR2 SYDVKM. Between the trimmed V and J ends, which lost 1 base and 7 bases, there was a span of 13 bases. The CDR3 has 15 residues. CDR3 sequence: CASSLLGEEGEKLFF. The CDR3 DNA follows: TGTGCCAGCAGTTTATTAGGGGAGGAGGGTGAAAAACTGTTTTTT.

The chain has TRBV5-1 and TRBJ1-4; 7 bases are a match to TRBD1. CDR3 length: 13 residues. Losses at the gene ends were 2 bases for V and 6 bases for J; bases not matched to a gene: 1. CDR1 and CDR2 from the germline V gene are SGHRS and YFSETQ. The CDR3 nucleotides read TGCGCCAGCAGCTTTACAGGGGATGAAAAACTGTTTTTT. It yields the protein CASSFTGDEKLFF.

The table lists this clone with a count of one. The rearrangement uses TRBV7-2 and TRBJ1-5, with TRBD1 matching over 7 bases. This CDR3 has 13 amino acids. The ends lost 5 bases at V and 7 bases at J; junction bases unmatched: 5. The germline gives CDR1 SGHTA, CDR2 FQGNSA. Here the CDR3 reads CASSRTGWQPQHF. In nucleotides, the CDR3 is TGTGCCAGCAGCCGGACAGGTTGGCAGCCCCAGCATTTT.

This clone was seen a single time. The V call is TRBV6-5, the J call TRBJ1-1, with D perhaps TRBD1 (6 bases). V shed 3 bases and J shed 11 bases, with 19 bases lying between them. This CDR3 is 14 amino acids long. Looked up from germline, CDR1 is MNHEY and CDR2 is SVGAGI. CDR3 bases: TGTGCCAGCAGTTATTTGGGGGGGCGCGGGGATGCTTTCTTT. Translated, it gives CASSYLGGRGDAFF.

The chain uses TRBV9 and TRBJ2-2, with D possibly being TRBD2 (6 bases). V lost 5 bases and J lost 6, with 17 bases in between. The CDR3 consists of 15 residues. The germline gives CDR1 SGDLS, CDR2 YYNGEE. The CDR3 DNA reads TGTGCCAGCAGGGCGGGACCCTCGGGACCCGGGGAGCTGTTTTTT. It specifies CASRAGPSGPGELFF.

Turning to this clone: One end of the junction does not line up with germline, which may come from a read error. V usage is TRBV7-8 and J usage is TRBJ1-2; TRBD1 agrees at 9 bases. There are 13 residues in the CDR3. CDR1 and CDR2 (germline): SGHVS, FQNEAQ. Here the CDR3 reads CASSVTQNRDRVF. The CDR3 coding sequence is TGTGCCAGCAGCGTCACACAAAACCGGGACAGGGTTTTC.

The V call is TRBV5-1, the J call TRBJ2-2, with D perhaps TRBD1 (5 bases). The CDR3 is made up of 17 amino acids. Germline-derived CDR1 and CDR2 are SGHRS and YFSETQ. Trimming pared 3 bases from V and 8 bases from J, leaving 23 bases between. The CDR3 here is CASSSDRRSFRIGELFF. The CDR3 DNA follows: TGCGCCAGCAGCTCAGACAGACGCAGTTTTCGAATTGGGGAGCTGTTTTTT.

The rearrangement links TRBV25-1 to TRBJ2-1; D possibly corresponds to TRBD1 (6 bases). With 1 base removed from V and 6 bases from J, the gap between germline ends came to 10 bases. The CDR3 covers 14 residues. The germline CDR1 and CDR2 sequences are MGHDK and SYGVNS. The CDR3, as DNA: TGTGCCAGCAGTGAATCCGGCAGGGGCAATGAGCAGTTCTTC. Protein product: CASSESGRGNEQFF. The entire variable domain, with the rest obtained from reference TRBV25-1 and TRBJ2-1, is as follows: EADIYQTPRYLVIGTGKKITLECSQTMGHDKMYWYQQDPGMELHLIHYSYGVNSTEKGDLSSESTVSRIRTEHFPLTLESARPSHTSQYLCASSESGRGNEQFFGPGTRLTVL.